Sequencing of this TCR beta chain was carried out in a study of T cell changes during pregnancy in multiple sclerosis. The V end was cut by 0 bases, the J end by 4 bases, with 15 bases between. The CDR3 extends over 16 amino acids. CDR1 is LGHNA, CDR2 YSLEER, per germline. The table came from immunoSEQ multiplex PCR; TCRdb's copy has only in-frame clones and leaves some out. The sample includes 35,000 to 55,000 clones, about 94% of them seen just once. This chain uses TRBV4-3 with TRBJ1-1; TRBD1 is a possible D gene (5 bases). This TCR came from a female donor with multiple sclerosis, enrolled in a pregnancy study. The sequencing here drew on CD8+ T cells from peripheral blood mononuclear cells, taken after pregnancy. The CDR3 spells CASSQDPTTVRTEAFF. The CDR3 DNA follows: TGCGCCAGCAGCCAAGATCCTACGACAGTCCGCACTGAAGCTTTCTTT.